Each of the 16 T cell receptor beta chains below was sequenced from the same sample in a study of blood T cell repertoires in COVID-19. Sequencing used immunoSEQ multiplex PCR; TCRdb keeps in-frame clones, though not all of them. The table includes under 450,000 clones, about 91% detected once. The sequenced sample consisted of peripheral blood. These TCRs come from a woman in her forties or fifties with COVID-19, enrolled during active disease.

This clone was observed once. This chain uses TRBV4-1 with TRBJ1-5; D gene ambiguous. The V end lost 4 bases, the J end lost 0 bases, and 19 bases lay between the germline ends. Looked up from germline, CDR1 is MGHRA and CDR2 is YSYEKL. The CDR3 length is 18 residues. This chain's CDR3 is CASSRGSIGRNSNQPQHF. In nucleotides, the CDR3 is TGCGCCAGCAGCCGCGGATCGATCGGGAGAAATAGCAATCAGCCCCAGCATTTT.

Here the CDR3 reads CASYRQGPTYEQYF. The DNA of the CDR3 is TGTGCCAGCTATCGACAGGGGCCAACCTACGAGCAGTACTTC. V is TRBV28 and J is TRBJ2-7; 8 bases are shared with TRBD1. The CDR3 has 14 amino acids. CDR1 MDHEN and CDR2 SYDVKM come from the germline V gene. The V and J ends lost 8 bases and 2 bases, in that order; junction bases with no gene match: 8.

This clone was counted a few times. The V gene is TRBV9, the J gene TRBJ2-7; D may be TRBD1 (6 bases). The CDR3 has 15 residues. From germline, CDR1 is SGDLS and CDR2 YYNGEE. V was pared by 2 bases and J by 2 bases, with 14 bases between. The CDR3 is CASSVGETGAYEQYF. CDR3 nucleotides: TGTGCCAGCAGCGTTGGGGAGACAGGAGCCTACGAGCAGTACTTC.

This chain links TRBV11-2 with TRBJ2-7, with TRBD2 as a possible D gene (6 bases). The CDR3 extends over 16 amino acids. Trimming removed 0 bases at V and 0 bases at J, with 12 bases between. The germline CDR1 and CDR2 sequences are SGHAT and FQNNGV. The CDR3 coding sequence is TGTGCCAGCAGCTTAGATCGGCAGGGACTCTCCTACGAGCAGTACTTC. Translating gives CASSLDRQGLSYEQYF.

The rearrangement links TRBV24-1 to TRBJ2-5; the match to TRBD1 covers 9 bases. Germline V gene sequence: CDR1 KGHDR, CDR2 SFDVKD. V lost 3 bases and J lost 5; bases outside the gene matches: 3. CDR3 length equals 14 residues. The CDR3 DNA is TGTGCCACCAGTGATAAAGACAGGGGGGAGACCCAGTACTTC. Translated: CATSDKDRGETQYF.

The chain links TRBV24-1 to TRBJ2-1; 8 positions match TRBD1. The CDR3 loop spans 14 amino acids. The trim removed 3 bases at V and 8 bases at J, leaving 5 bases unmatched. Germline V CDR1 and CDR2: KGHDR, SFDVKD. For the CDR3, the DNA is TGTGCCACCAGTGATCAGACAGGGGCCCATGAGCAGTTCTTC. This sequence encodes CATSDQTGAHEQFF.

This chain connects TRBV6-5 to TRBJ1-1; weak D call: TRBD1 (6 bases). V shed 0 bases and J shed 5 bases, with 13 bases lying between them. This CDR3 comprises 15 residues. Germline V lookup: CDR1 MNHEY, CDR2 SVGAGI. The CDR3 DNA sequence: TGTGCCAGCAGTTACTCGAGGGGGTCTCGGACTGAAGCTTTCTTT. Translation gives CASSYSRGSRTEAFF.

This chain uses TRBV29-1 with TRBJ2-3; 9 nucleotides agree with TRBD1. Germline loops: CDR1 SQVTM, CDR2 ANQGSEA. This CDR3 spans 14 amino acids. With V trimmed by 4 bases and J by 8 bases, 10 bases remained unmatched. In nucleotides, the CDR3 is TGCAGCGTTGCGGGGACAGGGCGTTCTAGTACGCAGTATTTT. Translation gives CSVAGTGRSSTQYF.

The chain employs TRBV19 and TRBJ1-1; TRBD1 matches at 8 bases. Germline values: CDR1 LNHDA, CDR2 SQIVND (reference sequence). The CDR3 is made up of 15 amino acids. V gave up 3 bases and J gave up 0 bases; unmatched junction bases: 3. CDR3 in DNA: TGTGCCAGTAGTATCCGGGACAGGATGAACACTGAAGCTTTCTTT. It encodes CASSIRDRMNTEAFF.

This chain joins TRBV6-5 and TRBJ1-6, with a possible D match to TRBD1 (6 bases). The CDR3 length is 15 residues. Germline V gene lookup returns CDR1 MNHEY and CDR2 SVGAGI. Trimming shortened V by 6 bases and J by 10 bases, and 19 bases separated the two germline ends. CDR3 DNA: TGTGCCAGCAGGCAGGAGGGGGGGCTAGGATCACCCCTCCACTTT. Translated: CASRQEGGLGSPLHF.

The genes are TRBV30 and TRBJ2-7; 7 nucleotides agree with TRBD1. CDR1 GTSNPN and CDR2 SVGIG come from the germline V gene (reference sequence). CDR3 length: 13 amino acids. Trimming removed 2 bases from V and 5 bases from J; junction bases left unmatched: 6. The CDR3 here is CAWSPTGVHEQYF. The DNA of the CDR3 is TGTGCCTGGAGTCCTACAGGGGTCCACGAGCAGTACTTC.

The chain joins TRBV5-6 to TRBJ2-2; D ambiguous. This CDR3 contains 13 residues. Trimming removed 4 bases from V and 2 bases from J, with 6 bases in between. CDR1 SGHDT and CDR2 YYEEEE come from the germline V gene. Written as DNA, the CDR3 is TGTGCCAGCAGCACTGGTAACACCGGGGAGCTGTTTTTT. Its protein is CASSTGNTGELFF.

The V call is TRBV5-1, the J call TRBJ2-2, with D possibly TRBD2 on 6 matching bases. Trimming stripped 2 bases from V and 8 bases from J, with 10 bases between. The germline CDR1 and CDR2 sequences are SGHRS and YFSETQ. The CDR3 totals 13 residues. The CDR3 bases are TGCGCCAGCAGCTTTGGAGGGGTTGGGGAGCTGTTTTTT. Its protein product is CASSFGGVGELFF.

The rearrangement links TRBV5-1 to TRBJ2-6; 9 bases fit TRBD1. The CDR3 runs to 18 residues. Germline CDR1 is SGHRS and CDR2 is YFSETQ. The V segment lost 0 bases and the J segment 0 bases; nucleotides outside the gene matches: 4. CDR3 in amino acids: CASSLDGQGSSGANVLTF. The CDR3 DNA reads TGCGCCAGCAGCTTGGACGGACAGGGGAGCTCTGGGGCCAACGTCCTGACTTTC.

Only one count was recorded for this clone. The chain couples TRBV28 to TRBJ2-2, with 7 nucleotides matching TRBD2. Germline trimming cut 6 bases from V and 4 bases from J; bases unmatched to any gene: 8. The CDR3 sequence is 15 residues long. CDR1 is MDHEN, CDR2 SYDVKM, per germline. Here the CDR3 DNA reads TGTGCCAGCAGCCCGTGGGGGGAGGGCACCGGGGAGCTGTTTTTT. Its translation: CASSPWGEGTGELFF.

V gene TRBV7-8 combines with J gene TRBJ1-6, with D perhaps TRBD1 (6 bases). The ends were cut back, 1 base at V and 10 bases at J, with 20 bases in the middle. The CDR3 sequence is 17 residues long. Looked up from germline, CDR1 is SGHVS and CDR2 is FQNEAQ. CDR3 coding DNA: TGTGCCAGCAGCTTAGGTGCAGGGGCTCGGCGTGGGTCACCCCTCCACTTT. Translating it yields CASSLGAGARRGSPLHF.